One T cell receptor (beta chain) is described in this entry. Its target is not known. The record originates from a study of long-term antiretroviral therapy in people with HIV. General study points: Whichever time point was examined, clones expanded before ART dominated the repertoire. Records did not include ART adherence, viral resistance or therapy changes.

Runs used v3.0 of the immunoSEQ assay and were done at survey level. The assay was immunoSEQ multiplex PCR, and TCRdb's table has in-frame clones only and misses some. The table records around 15,000 clones, about 80% of them present only once. The sequencing here drew on unsorted PBMCs, taken 2.1 years after starting antiretroviral therapy. The clonotype originates from a man aged 40-55 years with HIV.

The CDR3 loop reads CSVAGPNYGYTF. The CDR3 coding sequence is TGCAGCGTTGCGGGTCCCAACTATGGCTACACCTTC. The V gene is TRBV29-1, the J gene TRBJ1-2; no firm D call. The CDR3 covers 12 residues. V was pared by 4 bases and J by 2 bases, with 8 bases between. Germline CDR1 is SQVTM and CDR2 is ANQGSEA.